This T cell receptor beta chain came from a study of cytomegalovirus exposure and HLA in healthy donors. PCR amplification relied on 60 Vbeta primers (plus 13 Jbeta primers). Data came from immunoSEQ multiplex PCR; TCRdb stores just in-frame clones and leaves some out. The table records under 95,000 clones, around 77% of them present only once. The CDR3 consists of 17 residues. Germline lookup yields CDR1 SGHVS and CDR2 FNYEAQ. V was pared by 3 bases and J by 0 bases, with 12 bases between. Study outcomes and limitations: What was likely a sequencing artifact was a cluster of highly shared sequence variants. CMV antigen specificity was confirmed in vitro for a few CMV-associated chains.

About this clone: Its antigen is unknown.

V is TRBV7-6 and J is TRBJ2-6; D is uncertain. Sequencing was done on a sample of PBMCs. The sequence was collected from a boy aged 5-17 years in good health and CMV-seronegative. CDR3 coding DNA: TGTGCCAGCAGCTTGGGCCTAACTTCCTCTGGGGCCAACGTCCTGACTTTC. Encoded protein: CASSLGLTSSGANVLTF.